These T cell receptor beta chains were read from a single sample in a study of identical twins. TCRdb fed the 5' RACE reads into MiXCR, producing one record per CDR3 protein. Of about 520,000 distinct CDR3 sequences in the sample, about 20% were seen once. The sample was also reused in another study, on T cells expressing NK-cell markers.

Sequenced: CD4+ T cells sorted from blood. The receptors come from a woman between 18 and 29 years old in good health. Both conserved end residues are part of each CDR3. Fields, in order: D gene, clone size, V gene, J gene, CDR3 protein, CDR3 DNA. The D gene is left open where the match is weak. Rows give clone size only sometimes, using once, few, many, or a class for an expanded clone.

TRBD2	-	TRBV6-1	TRBJ2-2	CASSEYGRSGELFF	TGTGCCAGCAGTGAATACGGGAGGAGCGGGGAGCTGTTTTTT
-	-	TRBV24-1	TRBJ2-2	CATGEMNTGELFF	TGTGCCACGGGAGAAATGAACACCGGGGAGCTGTTTTTT
TRBD2	-	TRBV6-2/TRBV6-3	TRBJ2-5	CASRTSGIETQYF	TGTGCCAGCAGGACTAGCGGGATAGAGACCCAGTACTTC
TRBD1	many	TRBV12-3/TRBV12-4	TRBJ2-7	CAILETGGKNYYEQYF	TGTGCCATTCTGGAGACAGGGGGCAAAAACTACTACGAGCAGTACTTC
-	many	TRBV11-3	TRBJ1-1	CASSLEGSDTEAFF	TGTGCCAGCAGCTTAGAAGGTTCCGACACTGAAGCTTTCTTT
-	-	TRBV27	TRBJ2-7	CASSLSHWGYEQYF	TGTGCCAGCAGTTTATCGCACTGGGGCTACGAGCAGTACTTC
-	few	TRBV7-2	TRBJ2-1	CASSPAGTETYNEQFF	TGTGCCAGCAGCCCCGCCGGGACGGAGACCTACAATGAGCAGTTCTTC
TRBD2	few	TRBV6-1	TRBJ2-3	CASSGILAASTDTQYF	TGTGCCAGCAGTGGGATACTAGCGGCTAGCACAGATACGCAGTATTTT
TRBD2	-	TRBV11-2	TRBJ2-3	CASSFGAMGLAGLRDTQYF	TGTGCCAGCAGCTTCGGGGCTATGGGACTAGCGGGTTTGAGGGATACGCAGTATTTT
-	few	TRBV10-3	TRBJ1-5	CAISEGFGNQPQHF	TGTGCCATCAGTGAAGGTTTTGGCAATCAGCCCCAGCATTTT
-	-	TRBV4-3	TRBJ1-2	CASSPGSTDYGYTF	TGCGCCAGCAGCCCCGGATCGACGGACTATGGCTACACCTTC
-	-	TRBV14	TRBJ2-3	CASSPPLSRTDTQYF	TGTGCCAGCAGCCCCCCTCTGTCCCGCACAGATACGCAGTATTTT
-	many	TRBV29-1	TRBJ1-2	CSVYSNGYTF	TGCAGCGTCTACAGCAATGGCTACACCTTC
-	-	TRBV5-1	TRBJ2-1	CASRLGPNNEQFF	TGCGCCAGCAGACTCGGACCTAACAATGAGCAGTTCTTC
-	many	TRBV12-3/TRBV12-4	TRBJ2-5	CASSLRVQETQYF	TGTGCCAGCAGTCTCAGGGTACAAGAGACCCAGTACTTC
-	-	TRBV7-2	TRBJ2-4	CASSSSKRGQYF	TGTGCCAGCAGCTCCTCCAAGAGGGGGCAGTACTTC
TRBD1	-	TRBV7-9	TRBJ2-5	CASGPGTGGQETQYF	TGTGCCAGCGGTCCGGGGACAGGGGGACAAGAGACCCAGTACTTC
TRBD1	-	TRBV10-1	TRBJ1-2	CPSLPTDRATSGYTF	TGCCCTTCCCTACCCACGGACAGGGCAACTAGTGGCTACACCTTC